The TCR beta chain under discussion was sequenced for a study of blood T cell repertoires in COVID-19. Study summary: Samples of COVID-19 (acute and convalescent) were obtained from the United States, Italy and Spain. In each case, the material was cDNA or gDNA derived from T cells, B-cell-depleted T cells, or PBMCs.

Under the authors' procedure: Reference gene primer amplification in the assay estimated nucleated cell counts. Produced via immunoSEQ multiplex PCR; TCRdb's table is partial and in-frame only. The DNA was the basis for D and trimming; V, J and clone size are from that table. The table lists approximately 170,000 clones, 80% to 90% of them singletons. A remark on this clone: A junction end diverges from the germline sequence, so it may reflect a read error.

This sequence was found in a man younger than 30 who had recovered from COVID-19. Sequencing input: peripheral blood.

The chain's CDR3 is CASSRQGTGELFF. CDR3 in DNA: TGTGCTAGCAGCCGACAGGGCACCGGGGAGCTGTTTTTT. This chain links TRBV7-7 with TRBJ2-2; 7 positions match TRBD1. CDR3 size: 13 residues. Germline V gene data show CDR1 as SSHAT and CDR2 as FNYEAQ (reference sequence).